This TCR beta chain was retrieved from a study of T cells in women clearing cervical HPV infection. Each participant carried one incident cervical HPV16 infection only. immunoSEQ multiplex PCR used an average of roughly 1,300 ng genomic DNA. Generated by immunoSEQ multiplex PCR, the TCRdb table keeps only in-frame clones and is missing some. Across approximately 31,000 clones, the top ten clones capture about 3.1% of the sample. Study-level findings and limits: Unknown T-cell numbers per sample may underlie the richness differences.

Worth noting for this clone: The antigen is undetermined. The CDR3 end falls 3 residues outside the read, so it is completed with the germline J gene.

CDR1 is LNHDA and CDR2 is SQIVND in the germline V gene (reference sequence). The CDR3 has 14 amino acids. This TCR was recovered from a woman between 18 and 70 years old with a cervical HPV16 infection that either progressed to CIN3+ or cleared (not recorded which). Sequenced: blood buffy coat. The chain couples TRBV19 to TRBJ1-4; D perhaps matches TRBD1 (5 bases). The sequenced part of the CDR3 DNA is TGTGCCAGTAGTCCAGGGCGTCAGAATTCACCA. It codes for CASSPGRQNSP. The whole CDR3 is CASSPGRQNSPLFF. Based on the CDR3 plus reference TRBV19 and TRBJ1-4, the full variable domain is DGGITQSPKYLFRKEGQNVTLSCEQNLNHDAMYWYRQDPGQGLRLIYYSQIVNDFQKGDIAEGYSVSREKKESFPLTVTSAQKNPTAFYLCASSPGRQNSPLFFGSGTQLSVL.